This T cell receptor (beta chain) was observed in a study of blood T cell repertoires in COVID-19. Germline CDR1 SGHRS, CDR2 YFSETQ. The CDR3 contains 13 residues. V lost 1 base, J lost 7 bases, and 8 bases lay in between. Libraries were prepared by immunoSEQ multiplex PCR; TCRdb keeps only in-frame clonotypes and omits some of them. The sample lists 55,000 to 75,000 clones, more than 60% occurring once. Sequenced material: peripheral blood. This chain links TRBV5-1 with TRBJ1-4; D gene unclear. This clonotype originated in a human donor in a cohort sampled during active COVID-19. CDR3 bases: TGCGCCAGCAGCTTGCTTCGAGGTGAAAAACTGTTTTTT. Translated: CASSLLRGEKLFF.